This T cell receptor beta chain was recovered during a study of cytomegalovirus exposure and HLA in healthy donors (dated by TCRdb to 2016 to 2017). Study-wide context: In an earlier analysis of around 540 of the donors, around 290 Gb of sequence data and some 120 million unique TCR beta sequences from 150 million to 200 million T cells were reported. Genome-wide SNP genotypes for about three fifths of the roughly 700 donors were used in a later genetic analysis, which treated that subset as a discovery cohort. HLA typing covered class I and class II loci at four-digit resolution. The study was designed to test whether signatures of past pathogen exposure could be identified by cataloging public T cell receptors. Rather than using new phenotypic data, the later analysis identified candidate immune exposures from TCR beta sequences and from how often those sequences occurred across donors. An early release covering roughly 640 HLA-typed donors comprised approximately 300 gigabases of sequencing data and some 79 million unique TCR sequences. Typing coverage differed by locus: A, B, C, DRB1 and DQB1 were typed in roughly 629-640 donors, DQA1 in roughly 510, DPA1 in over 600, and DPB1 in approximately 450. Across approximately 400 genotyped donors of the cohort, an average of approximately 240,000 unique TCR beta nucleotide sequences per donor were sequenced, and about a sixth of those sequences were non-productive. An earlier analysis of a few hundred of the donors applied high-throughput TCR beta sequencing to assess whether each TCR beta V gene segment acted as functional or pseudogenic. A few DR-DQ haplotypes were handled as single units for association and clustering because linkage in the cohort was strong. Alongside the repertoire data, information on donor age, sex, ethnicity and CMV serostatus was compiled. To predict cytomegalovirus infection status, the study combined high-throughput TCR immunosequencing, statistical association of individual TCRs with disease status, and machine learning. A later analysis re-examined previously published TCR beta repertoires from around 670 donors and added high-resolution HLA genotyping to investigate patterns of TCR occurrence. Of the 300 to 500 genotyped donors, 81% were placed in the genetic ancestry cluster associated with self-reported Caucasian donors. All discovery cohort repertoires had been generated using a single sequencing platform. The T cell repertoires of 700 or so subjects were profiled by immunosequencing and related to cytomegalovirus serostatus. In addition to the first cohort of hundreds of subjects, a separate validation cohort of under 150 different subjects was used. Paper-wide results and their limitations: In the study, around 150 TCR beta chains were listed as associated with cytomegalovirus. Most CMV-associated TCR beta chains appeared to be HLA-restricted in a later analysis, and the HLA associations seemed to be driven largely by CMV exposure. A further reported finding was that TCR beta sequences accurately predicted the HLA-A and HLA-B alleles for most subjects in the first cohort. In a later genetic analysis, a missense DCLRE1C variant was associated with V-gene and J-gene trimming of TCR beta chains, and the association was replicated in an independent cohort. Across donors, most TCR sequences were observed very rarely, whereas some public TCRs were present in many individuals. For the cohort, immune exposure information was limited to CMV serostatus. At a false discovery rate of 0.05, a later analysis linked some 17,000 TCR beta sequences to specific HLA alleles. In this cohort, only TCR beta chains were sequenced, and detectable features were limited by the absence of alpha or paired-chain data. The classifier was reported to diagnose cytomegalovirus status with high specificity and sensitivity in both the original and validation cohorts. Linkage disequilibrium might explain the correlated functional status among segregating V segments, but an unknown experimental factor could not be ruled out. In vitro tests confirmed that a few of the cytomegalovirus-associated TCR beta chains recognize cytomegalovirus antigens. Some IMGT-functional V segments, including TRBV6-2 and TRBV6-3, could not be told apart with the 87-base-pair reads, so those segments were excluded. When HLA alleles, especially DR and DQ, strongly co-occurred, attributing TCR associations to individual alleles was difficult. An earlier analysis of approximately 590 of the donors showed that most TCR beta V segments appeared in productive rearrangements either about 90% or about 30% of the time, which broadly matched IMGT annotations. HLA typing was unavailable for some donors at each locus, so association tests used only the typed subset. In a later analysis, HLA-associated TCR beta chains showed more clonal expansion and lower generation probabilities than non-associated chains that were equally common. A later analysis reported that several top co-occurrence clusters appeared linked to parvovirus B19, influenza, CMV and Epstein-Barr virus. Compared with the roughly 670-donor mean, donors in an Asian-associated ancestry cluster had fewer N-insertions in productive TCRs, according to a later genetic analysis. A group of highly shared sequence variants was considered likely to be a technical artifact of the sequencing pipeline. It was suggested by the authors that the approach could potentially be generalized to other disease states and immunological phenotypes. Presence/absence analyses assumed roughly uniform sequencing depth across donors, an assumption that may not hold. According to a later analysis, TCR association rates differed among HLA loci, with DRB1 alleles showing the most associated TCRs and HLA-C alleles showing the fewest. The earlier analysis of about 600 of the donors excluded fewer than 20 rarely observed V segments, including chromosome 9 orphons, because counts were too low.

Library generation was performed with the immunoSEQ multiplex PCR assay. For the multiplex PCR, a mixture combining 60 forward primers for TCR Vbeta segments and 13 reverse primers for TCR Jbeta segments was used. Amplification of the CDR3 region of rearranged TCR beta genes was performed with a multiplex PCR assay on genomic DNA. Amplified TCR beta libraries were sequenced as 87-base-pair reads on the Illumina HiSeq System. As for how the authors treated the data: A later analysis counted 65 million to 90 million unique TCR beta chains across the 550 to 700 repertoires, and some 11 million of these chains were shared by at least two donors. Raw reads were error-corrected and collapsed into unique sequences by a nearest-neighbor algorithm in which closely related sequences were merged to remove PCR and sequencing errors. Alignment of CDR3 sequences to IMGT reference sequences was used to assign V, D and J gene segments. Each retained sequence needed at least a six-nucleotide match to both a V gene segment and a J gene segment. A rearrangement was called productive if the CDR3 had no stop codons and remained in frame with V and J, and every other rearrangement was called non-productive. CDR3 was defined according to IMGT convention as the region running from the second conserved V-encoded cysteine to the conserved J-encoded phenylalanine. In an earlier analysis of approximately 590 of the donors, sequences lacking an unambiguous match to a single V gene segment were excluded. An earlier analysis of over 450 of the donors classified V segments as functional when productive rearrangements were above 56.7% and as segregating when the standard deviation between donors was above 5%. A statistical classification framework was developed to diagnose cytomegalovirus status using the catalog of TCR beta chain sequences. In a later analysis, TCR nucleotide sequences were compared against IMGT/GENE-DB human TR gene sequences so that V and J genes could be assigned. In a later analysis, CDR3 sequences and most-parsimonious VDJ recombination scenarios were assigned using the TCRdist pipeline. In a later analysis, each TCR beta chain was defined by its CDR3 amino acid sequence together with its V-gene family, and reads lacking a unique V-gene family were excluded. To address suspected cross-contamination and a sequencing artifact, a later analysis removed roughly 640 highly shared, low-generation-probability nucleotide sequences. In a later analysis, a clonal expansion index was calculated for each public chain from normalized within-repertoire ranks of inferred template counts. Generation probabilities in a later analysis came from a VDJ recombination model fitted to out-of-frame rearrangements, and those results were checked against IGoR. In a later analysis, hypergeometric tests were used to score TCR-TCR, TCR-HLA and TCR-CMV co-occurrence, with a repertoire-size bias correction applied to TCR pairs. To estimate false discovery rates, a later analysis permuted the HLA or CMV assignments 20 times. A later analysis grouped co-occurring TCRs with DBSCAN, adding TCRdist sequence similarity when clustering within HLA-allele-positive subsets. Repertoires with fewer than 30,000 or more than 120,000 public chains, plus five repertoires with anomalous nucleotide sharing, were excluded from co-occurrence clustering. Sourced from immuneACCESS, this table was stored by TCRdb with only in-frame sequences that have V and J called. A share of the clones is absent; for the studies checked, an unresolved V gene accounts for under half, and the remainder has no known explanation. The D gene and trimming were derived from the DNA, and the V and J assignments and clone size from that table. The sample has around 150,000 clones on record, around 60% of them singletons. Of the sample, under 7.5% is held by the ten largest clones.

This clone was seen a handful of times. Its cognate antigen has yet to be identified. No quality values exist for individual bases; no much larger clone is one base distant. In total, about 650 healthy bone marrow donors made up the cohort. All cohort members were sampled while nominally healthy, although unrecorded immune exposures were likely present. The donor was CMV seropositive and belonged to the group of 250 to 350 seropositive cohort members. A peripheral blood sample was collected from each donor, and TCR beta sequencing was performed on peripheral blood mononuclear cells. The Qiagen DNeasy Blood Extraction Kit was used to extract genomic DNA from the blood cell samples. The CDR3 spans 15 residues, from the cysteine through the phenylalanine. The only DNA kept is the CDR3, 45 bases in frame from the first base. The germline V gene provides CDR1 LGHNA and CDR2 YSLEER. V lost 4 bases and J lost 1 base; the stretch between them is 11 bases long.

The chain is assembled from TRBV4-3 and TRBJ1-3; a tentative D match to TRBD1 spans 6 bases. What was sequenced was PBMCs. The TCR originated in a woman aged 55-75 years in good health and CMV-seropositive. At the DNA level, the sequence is TGCGCCAGCAGCCCCGCAGGGGATTCTGGAAACACCATATATTTT. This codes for CASSPAGDSGNTIYF.